This T cell receptor (beta chain) is drawn from a study of cytomegalovirus exposure and HLA in healthy donors (dated by TCRdb to about 2017). Study-level background: According to an earlier analysis of around 600 of the donors, roughly 180 million T cells yielded over 90 million unique TCR beta sequences and about 300 Gb of sequence data. Roughly 300 gigabases of sequencing data and approximately 92 million unique TCR sequences made up an early release that covered 500 to 650 HLA-typed donors. Of the roughly 410 genotyped donors, roughly 80% were placed in the genetic ancestry cluster associated with self-reported Caucasian donors. The study aimed to test whether cataloging public T cell receptors could reveal signatures of past pathogen exposure. The study profiled the T cell repertoires of 500 to 800 subjects by immunosequencing and related them to cytomegalovirus serostatus. Along with the approximately 700-subject first cohort, a separate validation cohort of more than 90 different subjects was used. To predict cytomegalovirus infection status, the study brought together high-throughput TCR immunosequencing, statistical association of individual TCRs with disease status, and machine learning. A later analysis re-examined previously published TCR beta repertoires from 610 or so donors and added high-resolution HLA genotyping to investigate patterns of TCR occurrence. The later analysis used no new phenotypic data to find candidate immune exposures, relying instead on TCR beta sequences and their occurrence across donors. An earlier analysis of 587 of the donors used high-throughput TCR beta sequencing to judge whether each TCR beta V gene segment behaved as functional or pseudogenic. Donor age, sex, ethnicity and CMV serostatus were compiled alongside the repertoire data. A later genetic analysis used genome-wide SNP genotypes for about 65% of the 666 donors, treating that subset as a discovery cohort. Every discovery cohort repertoire had been produced on one sequencing platform. Both class I and class II loci were covered by HLA typing, at four-digit resolution. The number of typed donors differed by locus: 629-630 for A, B, C, DRB1 and DQB1; approximately 520 for DQA1; about 600 for DPA1; and some 470 for DPB1. Because of strong linkage in the cohort, roughly five DR-DQ haplotypes were treated as single units for association and clustering. Among 300 to 500 genotyped donors of the cohort, an average of roughly 230,000 unique TCR beta nucleotide sequences was sequenced per donor, of which about 19% were non-productive.

Comment on this clone: It lacks a known antigen.

In total, approximately 700 healthy bone marrow donors made up the cohort. At the time of sampling, all cohort members were nominally healthy, though unrecorded immune exposures were likely present. The donor was CMV seronegative and was included in the group of several hundred seronegative cohort members. Every donor gave a peripheral blood sample, and the peripheral blood mononuclear cells from that sample were used for TCR beta sequencing. Genomic DNA extraction from the blood cell samples was performed with the Qiagen DNeasy Blood Extraction Kit. Libraries were constructed by the immunoSEQ multiplex PCR assay. For the multiplex PCR, a mixture combining 60 forward primers for TCR Vbeta segments and 13 reverse primers for TCR Jbeta segments was used. The CDR3 region of rearranged TCR beta genes was amplified from genomic DNA by a multiplex PCR assay. The amplified TCR beta libraries were sequenced on the Illumina HiSeq System as 87-base-pair reads. Concerning the study's data processing: A later analysis counted approximately 76 million unique TCR beta chains across the 690 or so repertoires, and 10 million to 11 million of these chains were shared by at least two donors. Raw reads were error-corrected and collapsed into unique sequences with a nearest-neighbor algorithm that merged closely related sequences to remove PCR and sequencing errors. V, D and J gene segments were assigned by aligning CDR3 sequences to IMGT reference sequences. For a sequence to be retained, a match of at least six nucleotides was required to both a V gene segment and a J gene segment. Rearrangements were classified as productive when the CDR3 lacked stop codons and remained in frame with V and J, and all other rearrangements were classified as non-productive. Following IMGT convention, CDR3 was defined as the stretch from the second conserved V-encoded cysteine up to the conserved J-encoded phenylalanine. Sequences without an unambiguous match to a single V gene segment were excluded from the earlier analysis of about 600 of the donors. An earlier analysis of fewer than 750 of the donors classified V segments as functional when productive rearrangements were above 56.7% and as segregating when the standard deviation between donors was above 5%. To diagnose cytomegalovirus status from the catalog of TCR beta chain sequences, a statistical classification framework was built. A later analysis assigned V and J genes by comparing TCR nucleotide sequences with IMGT/GENE-DB human TR gene sequences. The TCRdist pipeline was used in a later analysis to assign CDR3 sequences and most-parsimonious VDJ recombination scenarios. In a later analysis, each TCR beta chain was defined by its CDR3 amino acid sequence together with its V-gene family, and reads lacking a unique V-gene family were excluded. As a way to deal with suspected cross-contamination and a sequencing artifact, a later analysis dropped hundreds of nucleotide sequences that were highly shared and had low generation probability. For each public chain, a later analysis derived a clonal expansion index from normalized ranks of inferred template counts within each repertoire. A later analysis computed generation probabilities with a VDJ recombination model fitted to out-of-frame rearrangements, and checked the results against IGoR. In a later analysis, TCR-TCR, TCR-HLA and TCR-CMV co-occurrence was scored with hypergeometric tests, and a repertoire-size bias correction was applied to TCR pairs. To estimate false discovery rates, a later analysis permuted the HLA or CMV assignments 20 times. In a later analysis, co-occurring TCRs were grouped using DBSCAN, with TCRdist sequence similarity added in when clustering inside HLA-allele-positive subsets. Repertoires with fewer than 30,000 or more than 120,000 public chains were left out of co-occurrence clustering, as were about 5 repertoires with anomalous nucleotide sharing. This is the immuneACCESS table as TCRdb keeps it, with only in-frame sequences that have V and J called. A part of the clones is gone; compared with another copy, unresolved V genes explain less than half, and the rest is unexplained. V and J calls and clone size are as listed in that table; D and trimming were resolved from the DNA. The data table for this sample lists about 160,000 clones. Approximately 2.3% of the sample belongs to the ten largest clones.

CDR1 and CDR2 (MDHEN, SYDVKM) derive from the germline V gene. The germline ends are 16 bases apart after V is trimmed by 7 bases and J by 10 bases. Counted from cysteine to phenylalanine, this CDR3 has 12 amino acids. Just CDR3 DNA is preserved here, 36 bases in frame from base 1. What the research found in general, with its limitations: Because the 87-base-pair reads could not distinguish some IMGT-functional V segments, including TRBV6-2 and TRBV6-3, those segments were excluded. Because counts were too low, roughly 17 rarely observed V segments, including chromosome 9 orphons, were left out of the earlier analysis of 587 of the donors. Immune exposure information for the cohort was limited to CMV serostatus. In a later analysis, around 15,000 TCR beta sequences were associated with specific HLA alleles at a false discovery rate of 0.05. In a later analysis, several top co-occurrence clusters were reported to appear linked to parvovirus B19, influenza, CMV and Epstein-Barr virus. The authors suggested that the approach could potentially be extended to other disease states and immunological phenotypes. A later analysis found that most CMV-associated TCR beta chains appeared HLA-restricted, with HLA associations seemingly driven largely by CMV exposure. A few of the identified cytomegalovirus-associated TCR beta chains were confirmed in vitro to be specific for cytomegalovirus antigens. Because HLA typing was unavailable for some donors at each locus, only the typed subset was used in association tests. Sequencing depth was assumed to be roughly uniform across donors in the presence/absence analyses, though that assumption may not hold. Compared with equally common non-associated chains, HLA-associated TCR beta chains in a later analysis were more clonally expanded and had lower generation probabilities. An association between a missense DCLRE1C variant and V-gene and J-gene trimming of TCR beta chains was found in a later genetic analysis and replicated in an independent cohort. Correlated functional status among segregating V segments might reflect linkage disequilibrium, but an unknown experimental factor could not be ruled out. Compared with the 666-donor mean, donors in an Asian-associated ancestry cluster had fewer N-insertions in productive TCRs, according to a later genetic analysis. In an earlier analysis of 450 to 750 of the donors, most TCR beta V segments appeared in productive rearrangements about 87% or about 30% of the time, broadly matching IMGT annotations. A cluster of highly shared sequence variants was judged likely to be a technical artifact of the sequencing pipeline. In both the original and validation cohorts, the classifier was reported to diagnose cytomegalovirus status with high specificity and sensitivity. In the study, around 150 TCR beta chains were listed as associated with cytomegalovirus. Only TCR beta chains were sequenced in this cohort, and the absence of alpha or paired-chain data limited detectable features. While some public TCRs were present in many individuals, most TCR sequences turned up only very rarely across donors. In a later analysis, the rate of TCR association differed among HLA loci, with DRB1 alleles having the most associated TCRs and HLA-C alleles having the fewest. When HLA alleles, especially DR and DQ, strongly co-occurred, TCR associations were difficult to assign to individual alleles. A further reported finding was that TCR beta sequences accurately predicted the HLA-A and HLA-B alleles for most subjects in the first cohort.

The sequence was collected from a young man in good health and CMV-seronegative. The sequenced sample consisted of PBMCs. The rearranged chain carries TRBV28 and TRBJ1-1; the best D guess is TRBD1, with 5 bases matching. The sequenced DNA: TGTGCCAGCACCGACCCAGGGATGAGAGCTTTCTTT. This gives the protein CASTDPGMRAFF.